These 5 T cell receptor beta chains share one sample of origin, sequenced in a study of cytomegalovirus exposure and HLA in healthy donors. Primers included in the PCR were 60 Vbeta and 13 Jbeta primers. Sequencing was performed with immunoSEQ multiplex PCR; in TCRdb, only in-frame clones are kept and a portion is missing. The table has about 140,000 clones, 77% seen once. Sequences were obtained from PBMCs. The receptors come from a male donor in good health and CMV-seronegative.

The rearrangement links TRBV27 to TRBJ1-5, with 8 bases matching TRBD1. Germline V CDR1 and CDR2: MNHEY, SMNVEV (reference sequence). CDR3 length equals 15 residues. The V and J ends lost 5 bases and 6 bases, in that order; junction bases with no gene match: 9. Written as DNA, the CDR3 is TGTGCCAGCAGTCCTAGGGGACAGGCCGTTCAGCCCCAGCATTTT. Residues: CASSPRGQAVQPQHF.

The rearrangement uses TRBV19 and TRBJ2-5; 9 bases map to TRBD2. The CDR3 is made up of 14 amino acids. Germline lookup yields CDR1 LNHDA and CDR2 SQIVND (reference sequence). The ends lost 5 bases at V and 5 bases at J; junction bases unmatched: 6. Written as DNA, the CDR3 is TGTGCCAGTAGTTTCGTAGCGGGGGAGGAGACCCAGTACTTC. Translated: CASSFVAGEETQYF. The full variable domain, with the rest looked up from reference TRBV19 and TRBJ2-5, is DGGITQSPKYLFRKEGQNVTLSCEQNLNHDAMYWYRQDPGQGLRLIYYSQIVNDFQKGDIAEGYSVSREKKESFPLTVTSAQKNPTAFYLCASSFVAGEETQYFGPGTRLLVL.

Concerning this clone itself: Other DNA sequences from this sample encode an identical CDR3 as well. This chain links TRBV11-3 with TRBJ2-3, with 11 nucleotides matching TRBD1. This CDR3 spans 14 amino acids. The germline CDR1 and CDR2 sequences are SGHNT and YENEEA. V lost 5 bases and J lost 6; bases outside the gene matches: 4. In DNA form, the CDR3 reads TGTGCCAGCAGCCCCGGACAGGGGGCGGATACGCAGTATTTT. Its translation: CASSPGQGADTQYF. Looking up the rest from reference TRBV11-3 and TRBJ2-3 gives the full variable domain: EAGVVQSPRYKIIEKKQPVAFWCNPISGHNTLYWYLQNLGQGPELLIRYENEEAVDDSQLPKDRFSAERLKGVDSTLKIQPAELGDSAVYLCASSPGQGADTQYFGPGTRLTVL.

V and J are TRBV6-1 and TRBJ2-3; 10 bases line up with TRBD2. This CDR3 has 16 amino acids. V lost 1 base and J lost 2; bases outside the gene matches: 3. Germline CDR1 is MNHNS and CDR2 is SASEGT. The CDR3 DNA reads TGTGCCAGCAGTGAAGGAGCGGGGGGGTACACAGATACGCAGTATTTT. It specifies CASSEGAGGYTDTQYF.

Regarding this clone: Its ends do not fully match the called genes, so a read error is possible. CDR3 loop: CSSSSPTGIQETQYF. In nucleotides, the CDR3 is TGTTCCAGCAGCTCGCCGACAGGAATCCAAGAGACCCAGTACTTC. The gene calls are TRBV7-9 and TRBJ2-5; maybe TRBD1 (6 bases). The CDR3 is made up of 15 amino acids. Germline-derived CDR1 and CDR2 are SEHNR and FQNEAQ (reference sequence).